These 12 T cell receptor beta chains share one sample of origin, sequenced in a study of T cells after posttransplantation cyclophosphamide. Sequencing used immunoSEQ multiplex PCR; TCRdb keeps in-frame clones, though not all of them. The sample records fewer than 3,500 clones, 78% being singletons. The sample comprised memory CD8+ T cells sorted from blood. The source is a woman between 55 and 75 years old in good health, CMV-negative, and a related stem cell transplant donor.

The chain links TRBV28 to TRBJ2-1; 7 bases map to TRBD1. Trimming took 5 bases from V and 3 from J; bases not matched to a gene: 7. Looked up from germline, CDR1 is MDHEN and CDR2 is SYDVKM. This CDR3 region has 15 residues. As DNA, the CDR3 is TGTGCCAGCAGTCCCCGACAGGGCTACTACAATGAGCAGTTCTTC. Translation: CASSPRQGYYNEQFF. The whole variable domain, filled in from reference TRBV28 and TRBJ2-1, reads DVKVTQSSRYLVKRTGEKVFLECVQDMDHENMFWYRQDPGLGLRLIYFSYDVKMKEKGDIPEGYSVSREKKERFSLILESASTNQTSMYLCASSPRQGYYNEQFFGPGTRLTVL.

By share of the sample, this clone is hyperexpanded. The chain employs TRBV5-1 and TRBJ2-2, with a possible D match to TRBD2 (5 bases). In germline, CDR1 is SGHRS, CDR2 YFSETQ. V lost 0 bases, J lost 6 bases, and 9 bases lay in between. The CDR3 totals 14 residues. The CDR3 loop reads CASSLDSGSGELFF. The CDR3 nucleotides read TGCGCCAGCAGCTTGGACAGCGGTTCCGGGGAGCTGTTTTTT.

The V and J genes are TRBV10-3 and TRBJ2-3, with 13 bases identical to TRBD2. The CDR3 spans 19 residues. In germline, CDR1 is ENHRY, CDR2 SYGVKD. The ends lost 6 bases at V and 1 base at J; junction bases unmatched: 13. The CDR3 spells CAIRRLAGGHTQGTDTQYF. The CDR3 nucleotides read TGTGCCATCAGAAGACTAGCGGGGGGCCATACCCAAGGCACAGATACGCAGTATTTT.

The J gene is TRBJ2-7, the V gene TRBV7-6; tentatively, D is TRBD2 (5 bases). Trimming cost V 5 bases and J 5 bases, with 22 bases left between them. In germline, CDR1 is SGHVS, CDR2 FNYEAQ. This CDR3 has 16 amino acids. DNA for the CDR3: TGTGCCAGCAGCCACCCCCGCGCCGACTACGCCAACGAGCAGTACTTC. Protein: CASSHPRADYANEQYF.

The V call is TRBV2, the J call TRBJ2-3; D is uncertain. V lost 6 bases and J lost 0, with 10 bases in between. This CDR3 spans 14 amino acids. Per the germline V gene, CDR1 is SNHLY and CDR2 is FYNNEI. The CDR3 DNA is TGTGCCAGCAGACAGTCGCCTAGCACAGATACGCAGTATTTT. Residues: CASRQSPSTDTQYF.

The chain links TRBV9 to TRBJ1-2; D call uncertain. From germline, CDR1 is SGDLS and CDR2 YYNGEE. V lost 4 bases and J lost 3, with 13 bases in between. The CDR3 runs 14 residues. The chain's CDR3 is CASSPGGEDYGYTF. In DNA, the CDR3 is TGTGCCAGCAGCCCTGGCGGGGAGGACTATGGCTACACCTTC.

This chain links TRBV9 with TRBJ2-1, with TRBD2 matching over 9 bases. Trimming took 0 bases from V and 4 from J; bases not matched to a gene: 5. The CDR3 consists of 16 residues. CDR1 and CDR2 from the germline V gene are SGDLS and YYNGEE. CDR3 bases: TGTGCCAGCAGCGTAGATATGACTAGCGGTTACAATGAGCAGTTCTTC. Translating gives CASSVDMTSGYNEQFF.

The chain combines TRBV5-5 with TRBJ2-3, with D possibly TRBD2 on 6 matching bases. Trimming removed 4 bases at V and 3 bases at J, with 15 bases between. Germline-derived CDR1 and CDR2 are SGHKS and YYEKEE (reference sequence). The CDR3 is made up of 15 amino acids. Here the CDR3 reads CASSPGTEGTDTQYF. In DNA form, the CDR3 reads TGTGCCAGCAGCCCGGGGACGGAGGGGACAGATACGCAGTATTTT.

The V call is TRBV7-9, the J call TRBJ2-6, with D perhaps TRBD1 (6 bases). CDR3 size: 16 residues. V lost 4 bases to trimming and J lost 0 bases, with 10 bases between them. The V gene's germline CDR1 is SEHNR and CDR2 FQNEAQ (reference sequence). The CDR3 region is CASSSTGISGANVLTF. The CDR3 DNA follows: TGTGCCAGCAGCTCAACAGGGATCTCTGGGGCCAACGTCCTGACTTTC.

The rearrangement joins TRBV6-1 to TRBJ2-1; 9 bases match TRBD2. The CDR3 has 13 amino acids. Germline trimming cut 5 bases from V and 7 bases from J; bases unmatched to any gene: 3. Per the germline V gene, CDR1 is MNHNS and CDR2 is SASEGT. In nucleotides, the CDR3 is TGTGCCAGCAGTTTGACTAGCGGAAATGAGCAGTTCTTC. Translated: CASSLTSGNEQFF.

This clone was seen only once. V gene TRBV11-3 combines with J gene TRBJ1-1; D is perhaps TRBD1 (6 bases). The V and J ends lost 6 bases and 0 bases respectively, with 8 bases between them. This CDR3 is built from 13 residues. The germline CDR1 and CDR2 sequences are SGHNT and YENEEA. In nucleotides, the CDR3 is TGTGCCAGCAGACAGGGAATGAACACTGAAGCTTTCTTT. Its translation: CASRQGMNTEAFF.

In its sample, this clone was seen a few times. The chain recombines TRBV28 with TRBJ1-6; TRBD1 is a possible D gene (5 bases). CDR1 is MDHEN and CDR2 is SYDVKM in the germline V gene. This CDR3 is 19 amino acids long. The V end was cut by 3 bases, the J end by 0 bases, with 18 bases between. CDR3 nucleotides: TGTGCCAGCAGTTTCCCCGGTAGGACACAAAGCTCCTATAATTCACCCCTCCACTTT. Protein product: CASSFPGRTQSSYNSPLHF.